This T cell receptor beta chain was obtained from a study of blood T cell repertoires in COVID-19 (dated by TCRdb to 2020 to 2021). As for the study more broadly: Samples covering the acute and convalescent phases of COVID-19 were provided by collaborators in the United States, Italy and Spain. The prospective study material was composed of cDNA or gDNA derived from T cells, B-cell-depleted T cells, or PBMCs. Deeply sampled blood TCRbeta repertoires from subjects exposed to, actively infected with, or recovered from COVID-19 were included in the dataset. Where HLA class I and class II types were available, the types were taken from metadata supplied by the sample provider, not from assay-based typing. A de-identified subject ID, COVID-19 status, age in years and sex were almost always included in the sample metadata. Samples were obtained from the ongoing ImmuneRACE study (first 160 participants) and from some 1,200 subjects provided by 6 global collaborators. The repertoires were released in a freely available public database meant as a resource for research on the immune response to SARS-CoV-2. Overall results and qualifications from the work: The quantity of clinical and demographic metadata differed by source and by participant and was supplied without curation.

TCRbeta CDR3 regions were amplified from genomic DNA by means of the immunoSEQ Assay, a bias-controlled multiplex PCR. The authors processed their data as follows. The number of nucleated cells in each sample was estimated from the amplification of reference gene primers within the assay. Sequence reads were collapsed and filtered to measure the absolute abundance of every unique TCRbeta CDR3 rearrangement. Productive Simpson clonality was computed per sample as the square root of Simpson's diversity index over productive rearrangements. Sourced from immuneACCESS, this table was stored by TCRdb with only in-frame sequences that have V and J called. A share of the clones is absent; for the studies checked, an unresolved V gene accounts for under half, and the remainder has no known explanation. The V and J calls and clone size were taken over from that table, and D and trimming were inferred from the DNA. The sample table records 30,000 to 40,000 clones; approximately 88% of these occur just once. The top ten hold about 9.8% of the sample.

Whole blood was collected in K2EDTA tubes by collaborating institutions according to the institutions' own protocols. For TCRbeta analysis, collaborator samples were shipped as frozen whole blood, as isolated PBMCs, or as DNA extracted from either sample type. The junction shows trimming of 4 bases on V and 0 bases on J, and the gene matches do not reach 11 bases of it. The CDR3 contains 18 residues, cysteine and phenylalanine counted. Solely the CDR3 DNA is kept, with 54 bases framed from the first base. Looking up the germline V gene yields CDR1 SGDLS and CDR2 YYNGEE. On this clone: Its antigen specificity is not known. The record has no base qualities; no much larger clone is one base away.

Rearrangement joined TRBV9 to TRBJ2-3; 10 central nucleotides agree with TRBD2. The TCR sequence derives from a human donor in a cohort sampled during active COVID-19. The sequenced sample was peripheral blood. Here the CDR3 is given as CASSPQLRLAGSTDTQYF. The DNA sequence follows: TGTGCCAGCAGCCCCCAATTACGACTAGCGGGTAGCACAGATACGCAGTATTTT.